The sequence of this T cell receptor beta chain was determined in a study of blood T cell repertoires in COVID-19. Study-level background: The samples span acute and convalescent COVID-19 from the United States, Italy and Spain. PBMCs, B-cell-depleted T cells, or T cells were the source of the cDNA or gDNA that made up the material.

In the source study's methods: Amplifying reference gene primers gave estimates of nucleated cell counts. Using immunoSEQ multiplex PCR, the repertoire was profiled, and TCRdb retains in-frame clones only, with some absent. That table gives V, J and clone size, and the DNA gave D and trimming. The data contain 30,000 or so clones, roughly 90% of them singletons. This CDR3 contains 14 residues. With 6 bases clipped from V and 4 bases from J, the junction kept 2 bases outside the gene matches. The V gene's germline CDR1 is SGHAT and CDR2 FQNNGV. V is TRBV11-2 and J is TRBJ2-5; the match to TRBD2 covers 13 bases. Sequenced: peripheral blood. This sequence was found in a woman aged 40 to 50 with active or convalescent COVID-19. The CDR3 DNA sequence: TGTGCCAGCAGACTAGCGGGGGGGCGAGAGACCCAGTACTTC. As protein: CASRLAGGRETQYF.